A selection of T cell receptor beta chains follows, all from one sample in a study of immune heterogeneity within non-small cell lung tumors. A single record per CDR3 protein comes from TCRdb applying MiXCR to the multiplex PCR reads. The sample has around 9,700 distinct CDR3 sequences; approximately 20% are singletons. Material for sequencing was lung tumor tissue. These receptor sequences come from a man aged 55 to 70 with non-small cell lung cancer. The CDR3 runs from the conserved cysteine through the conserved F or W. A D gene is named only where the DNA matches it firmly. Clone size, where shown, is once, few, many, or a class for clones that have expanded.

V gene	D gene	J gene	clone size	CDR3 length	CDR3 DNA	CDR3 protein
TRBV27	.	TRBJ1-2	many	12	TGTGCCAGCAGTTTAGAGGGTTATGGCTACACCTTC	CASSLEGYGYTF
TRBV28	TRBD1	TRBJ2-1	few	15	TGTGCCAGCAGTTCGAACAGGGGGCTGTACAATGAGCAGTTCTTC	CASSSNRGLYNEQFF
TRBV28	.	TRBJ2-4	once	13	TGTGCCAGCAGTTTACGAGGCAAAAACATTCAGTACTTC	CASSLRGKNIQYF
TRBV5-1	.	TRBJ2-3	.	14	TGCGCCAGCAGCCCGACGAGTAGCACAGATACGCAGTATTTT	CASSPTSSTDTQYF
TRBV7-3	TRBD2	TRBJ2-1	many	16	TGTGCCAGCAGCGCCATTGCGGGAGGGCCCTACAATGAGCAGTTCTTC	CASSAIAGGPYNEQFF
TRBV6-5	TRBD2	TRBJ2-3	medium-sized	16	TGTGCCAGCAGTTACTCGAGCGGGAGGGACACAGATACGCAGTATTTT	CASSYSSGRDTDTQYF
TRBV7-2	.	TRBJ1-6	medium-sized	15	TGTGCCAGCAGCACAATACAGGGTCTAAATTCACCCCTCCACTTT	CASSTIQGLNSPLHF
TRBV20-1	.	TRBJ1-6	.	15	TGCAGTGCTTTACGGGACAATAGTTATAGTTTACCCCTCCACTTT	CSALRDNSYSLPLHF
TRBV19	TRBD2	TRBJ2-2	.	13	TGTGCCAGTAGCGCGGGAGGGGACGGGGAGCTGTTTTTT	CASSAGGDGELFF
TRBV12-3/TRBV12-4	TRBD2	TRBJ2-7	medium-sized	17	TGTGCCAGCAGCCCTAATTTCATCGGGGGGGAGGGGGGCGAGCAGTACTTC	CASSPNFIGGEGGEQYF
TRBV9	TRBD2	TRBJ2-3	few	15	TGTGCCAGCAGCGCTAGCGGGGGGAGCACAGATACGCAGTATTTT	CASSASGGSTDTQYF
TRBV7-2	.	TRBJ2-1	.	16	TGTGCCAGCAGCTTTCATTTGGGGAGCTCCTACAATGAGCAGTTCTTC	CASSFHLGSSYNEQFF
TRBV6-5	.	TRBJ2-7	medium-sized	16	TGTGCCAGCAGTTACCACAGCCGGGCGAACTCCTACGAGCAGTACTTC	CASSYHSRANSYEQYF
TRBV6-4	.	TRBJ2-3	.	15	TGTGCCAGCAGTGACCGAGGGGAGGCGGCCGATACGCAGTATTTT	CASSDRGEAADTQYF
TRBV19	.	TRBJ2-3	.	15	TGTGCCAGTATGTTAGGGGGACGGAGCACAGATACGCAGTATTTT	CASMLGGRSTDTQYF
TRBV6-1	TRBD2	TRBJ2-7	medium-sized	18	TGTGCCAGCAGCAACCTAGGGACTAGCGGGAGTCATAGGAACGAGCAGTACTTC	CASSNLGTSGSHRNEQYF
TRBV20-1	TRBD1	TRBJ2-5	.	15	TGCAGTGCACTGGAGTTTACAGGGGGCTCTGAGACCCAGTACTTC	CSALEFTGGSETQYF
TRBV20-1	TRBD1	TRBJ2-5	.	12	TGCAGTGCGTCGGGACAGCAAGAGACCCAGTACTTC	CSASGQQETQYF
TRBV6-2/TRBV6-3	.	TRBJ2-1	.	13	TGTGCCAGCAGCGAGCGACAATTCAATGAGCAGTTCTTC	CASSERQFNEQFF
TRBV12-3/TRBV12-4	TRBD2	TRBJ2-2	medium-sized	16	TGTGCCAGCACCAGACAACTTCTAGCGGGAGAAGGGGAGCTGTTTTTT	CASTRQLLAGEGELFF
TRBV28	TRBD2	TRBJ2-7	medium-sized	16	TGTGCCAGCAGGAGACACCCAGGCGGGAGCTCCTACGAGCAGTACTTC	CASRRHPGGSSYEQYF
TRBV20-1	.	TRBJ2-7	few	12	TGCAGTGCTGGGGGGGCCCTCTACGAGCAGTACTTC	CSAGGALYEQYF
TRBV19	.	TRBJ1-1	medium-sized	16	TGTGCCAGTAGTATCCTCTCGACAAGACAGAACACTGAAGCTTTCTTT	CASSILSTRQNTEAFF
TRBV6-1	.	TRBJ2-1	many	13	TGTGCCAGCAGTGAAGGGATGAACAATGAGCAGTTCTTC	CASSEGMNNEQFF
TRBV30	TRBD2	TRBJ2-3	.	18	TGTGCCTGGAGTTCAAGCGGGAGGGCCGGGGGTGGCACAGATACGCAGTATTTT	CAWSSSGRAGGGTDTQYF
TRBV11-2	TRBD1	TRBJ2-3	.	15	TGTGCCAGCAGTACAGGGGGATCTAGCACAGATACGCAGTATTTT	CASSTGGSSTDTQYF
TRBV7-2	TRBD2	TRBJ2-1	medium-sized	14	TGTGCCAGCAGCTCTGGACTAGCGGGAGGGAAGCAGTTCTTC	CASSSGLAGGKQFF
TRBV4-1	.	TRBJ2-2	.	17	TGCGCCAGCAGCCAAGTCGGAGAATGGGACTACACCGGGGAGCTGTTTTTT	CASSQVGEWDYTGELFF